This TCR beta chain was retrieved from a study of blood T cell repertoires in COVID-19. Study summary: COVID-19 samples collected from the United States, Italy and Spain covered acute and convalescent phases. T cells, B-cell-depleted T cells, or PBMCs provided the cDNA or gDNA that served as material.

Germline CDR1 LGHNT, CDR2 FRNRAP. The CDR3 is made up of 14 amino acids. With V trimmed by 6 bases and J by 7 bases, 8 bases remained unmatched. This clone appeared a single time. In the authors' methods: For nucleated cells, counts were estimated from reference gene primer amplification. The repertoire was sequenced with immunoSEQ multiplex PCR; TCRdb's copy has only in-frame clones and lacks some. V and J calls plus clone size are reproduced from that table; the DNA served to infer D and trimming. The sample contains roughly 240,000 clones, 86% of which appear only once. This chain connects TRBV12-5 to TRBJ1-5; 8 nucleotides align to TRBD1. The sample taken for sequencing was peripheral blood. The sequence was obtained from a young man with active or convalescent COVID-19. The CDR3 bases are TGTGCTAGTGGCCCCAGGGGGCAAGGGCAGCCCCAGCATTTT. It translates to CASGPRGQGQPQHF.